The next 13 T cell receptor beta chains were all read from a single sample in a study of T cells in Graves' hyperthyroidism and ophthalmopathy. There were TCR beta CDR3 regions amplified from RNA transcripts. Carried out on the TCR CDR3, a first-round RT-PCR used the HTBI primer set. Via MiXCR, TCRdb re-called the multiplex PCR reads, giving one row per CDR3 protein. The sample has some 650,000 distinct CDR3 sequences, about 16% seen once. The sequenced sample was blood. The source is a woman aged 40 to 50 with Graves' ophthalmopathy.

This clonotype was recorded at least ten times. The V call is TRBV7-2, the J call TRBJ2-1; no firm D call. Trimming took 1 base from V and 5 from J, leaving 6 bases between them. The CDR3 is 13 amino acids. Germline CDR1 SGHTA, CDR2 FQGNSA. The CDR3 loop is CASSLGSDNEQFF. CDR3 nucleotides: TGTGCCAGCAGCTTAGGGTCAGACAATGAGCAGTTCTTC.

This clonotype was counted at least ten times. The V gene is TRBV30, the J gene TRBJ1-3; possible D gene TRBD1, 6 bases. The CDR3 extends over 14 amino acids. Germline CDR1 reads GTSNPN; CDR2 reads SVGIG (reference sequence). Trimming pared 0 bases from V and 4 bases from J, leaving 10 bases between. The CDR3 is CAWSVNRAGNTIYF. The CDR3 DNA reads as TGTGCCTGGAGTGTAAACAGGGCAGGAAACACCATATATTTT. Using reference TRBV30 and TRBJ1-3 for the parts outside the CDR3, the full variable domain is SQTIHQWPATLVQPVGSPLSLECTVEGTSNPNLYWYRQAAGRGLQLLFYSVGIGQISSEVPQNLSASRPQDRQFILSSKKLLLSDSGFYLCAWSVNRAGNTIYFGEGSWLTVV.

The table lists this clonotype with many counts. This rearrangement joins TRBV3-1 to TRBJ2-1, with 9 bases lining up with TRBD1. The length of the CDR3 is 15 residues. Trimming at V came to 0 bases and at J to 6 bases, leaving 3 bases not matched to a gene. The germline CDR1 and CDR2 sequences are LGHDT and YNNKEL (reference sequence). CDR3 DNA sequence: TGTGCCAGCAGCCAAGATGGGACAGGGCCCAATGAGCAGTTCTTC. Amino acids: CASSQDGTGPNEQFF.

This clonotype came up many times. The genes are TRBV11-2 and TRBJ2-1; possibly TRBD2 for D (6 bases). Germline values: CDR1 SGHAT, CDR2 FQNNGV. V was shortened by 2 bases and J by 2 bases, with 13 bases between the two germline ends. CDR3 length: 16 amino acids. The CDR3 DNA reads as TGTGCCAGCAGCTTACTGGGGGGTGTCGCCTACAATGAGCAGTTCTTC. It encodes CASSLLGGVAYNEQFF.

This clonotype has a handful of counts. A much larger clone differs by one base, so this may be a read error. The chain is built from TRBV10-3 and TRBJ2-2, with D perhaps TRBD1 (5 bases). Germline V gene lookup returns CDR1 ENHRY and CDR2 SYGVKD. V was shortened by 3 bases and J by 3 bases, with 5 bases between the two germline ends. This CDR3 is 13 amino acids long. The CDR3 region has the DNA TGTGCCATCAGTGACAGGGACACCGGGGAGCTGTTTTTT. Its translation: CAISDRDTGELFF.

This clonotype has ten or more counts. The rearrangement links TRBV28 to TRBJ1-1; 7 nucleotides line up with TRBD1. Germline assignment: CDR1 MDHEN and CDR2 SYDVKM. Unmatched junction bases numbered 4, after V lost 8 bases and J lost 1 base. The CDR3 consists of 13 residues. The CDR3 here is CASGTGENTEAFF. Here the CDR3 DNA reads TGTGCCAGCGGCACAGGGGAGAACACTGAAGCTTTCTTT.

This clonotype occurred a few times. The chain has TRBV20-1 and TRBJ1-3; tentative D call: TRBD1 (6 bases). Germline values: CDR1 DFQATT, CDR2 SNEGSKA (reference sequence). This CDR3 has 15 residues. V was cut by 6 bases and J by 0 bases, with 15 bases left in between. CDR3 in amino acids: CSAAGGSYSGNTIYF. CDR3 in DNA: TGCAGTGCCGCGGGGGGCAGTTACTCTGGAAACACCATATATTTT.

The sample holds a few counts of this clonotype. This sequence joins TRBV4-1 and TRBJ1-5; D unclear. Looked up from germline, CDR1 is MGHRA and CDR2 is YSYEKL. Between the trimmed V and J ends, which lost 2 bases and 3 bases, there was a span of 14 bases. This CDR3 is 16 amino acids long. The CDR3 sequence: CASSQPSGQTNQPQHF. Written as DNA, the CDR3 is TGCGCCAGCAGCCAACCTTCAGGTCAGACCAATCAGCCCCAGCATTTT.

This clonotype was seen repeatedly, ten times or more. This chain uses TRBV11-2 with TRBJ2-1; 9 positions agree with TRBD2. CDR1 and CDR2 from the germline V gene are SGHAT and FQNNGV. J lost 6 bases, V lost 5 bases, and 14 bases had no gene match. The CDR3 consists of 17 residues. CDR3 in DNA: TGTGCCAGCAGCCCCCGGGTAGCGGGAGTTCTTTTCAATGAGCAGTTCTTC. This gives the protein CASSPRVAGVLFNEQFF.

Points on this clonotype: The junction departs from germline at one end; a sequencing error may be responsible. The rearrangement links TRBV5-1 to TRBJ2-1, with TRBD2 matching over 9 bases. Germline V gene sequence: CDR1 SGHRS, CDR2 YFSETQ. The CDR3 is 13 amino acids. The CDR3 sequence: CASSTGTSSEQFF. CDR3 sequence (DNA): TGTGCCAGCAGTACCGGGACTAGCAGTGAGCAGTTCTTC. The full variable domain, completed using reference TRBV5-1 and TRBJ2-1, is KAGVTQTPRYLIKTRGQQVTLSCSPISGHRSVSWYQQTPGQGLQFLFEYFSETQRNKGNFPGRFSGRQFSNSRSEMNVSTLELGDSALYLCASSTGTSSEQFFGPGTRLTVL.

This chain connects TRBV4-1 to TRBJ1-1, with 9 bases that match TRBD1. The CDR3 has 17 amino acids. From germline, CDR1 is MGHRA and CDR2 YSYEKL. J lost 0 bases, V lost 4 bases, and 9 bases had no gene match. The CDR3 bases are TGCGCCAGCAGCCCCGGACAGGGGCGTACCATGAACACTGAAGCTTTCTTT. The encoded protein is CASSPGQGRTMNTEAFF.

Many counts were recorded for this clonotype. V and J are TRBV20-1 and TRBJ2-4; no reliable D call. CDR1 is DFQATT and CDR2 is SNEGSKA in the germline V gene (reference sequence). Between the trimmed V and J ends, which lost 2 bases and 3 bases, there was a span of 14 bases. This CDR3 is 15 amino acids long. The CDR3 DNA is TGCAGTGCTAGAACGAATAACCCTAACAAAAACATTCAGTACTTC. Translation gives CSARTNNPNKNIQYF.

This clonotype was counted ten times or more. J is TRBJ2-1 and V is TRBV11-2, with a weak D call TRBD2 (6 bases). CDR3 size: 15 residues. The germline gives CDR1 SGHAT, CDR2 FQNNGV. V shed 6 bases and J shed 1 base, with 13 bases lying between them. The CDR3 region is CASRVGGSSYNEQFF. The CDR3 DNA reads TGTGCCAGCAGGGTGGGGGGATCGTCCTACAATGAGCAGTTCTTC.